These T cell receptor beta chains were read from a single sample in a study of T-cell reconstitution after alpha-beta-depleted transplantation in children. Each CDR3 protein is one row after TCRdb ran MiXCR on the PCR reads. This sample has about 980,000 distinct CDR3 sequences, with less than 30% found just once. The sequencing here drew on PBMCs, mostly from graft donor cells, taken 360 days after TCRalphabeta/CD19-depleted stem cell transplant. All receptors come from a boy under two years old who had a stem cell transplant for SCID, so the T cells may come from the graft donor. Each CDR3 is given with its conserved first and last residue. Fields, in order: V gene, J gene, CDR3 protein.

>TRBV27|TRBJ1-1
CASRIFGGEAFF
>TRBV6-5|TRBJ1-1
CASSSETTGRTEAFF
>TRBV5-1|TRBJ1-4
CASSLTFGKLFF
>TRBV5-1|TRBJ1-1
CASSLESRNTEAFF
>TRBV28|TRBJ2-1
CASRDGGSYNEQFF
>TRBV5-6|TRBJ2-7
CASSRGLGEQYF
>TRBV4-1|TRBJ2-1
CASSQGPRYRYNEQFF
>TRBV12-3/TRBV12-4|TRBJ2-7
CASTISDSYEQYF
>TRBV14|TRBJ2-1
CASSQVRASSNEQFF
>TRBV28|TRBJ1-5
CASSPQDRSNQPQHF
>TRBV12-3/TRBV12-4|TRBJ2-3
CASKLAALDTDTQYF